This T cell receptor beta chain was observed in a study of T cells in Graves' hyperthyroidism and ophthalmopathy. Amplification of TCR beta CDR3 regions used RNA as the template. With the HTBI primer set, the TCR CDR3 went through a first round of RT-PCR. TCRdb independently ran MiXCR on the multiplex PCR reads; one entry per CDR3 protein. The sample lists around 660,000 distinct CDR3 sequences, 40% to 55% occurring once. Clinical symptoms, serum thyroxine and TRAb, thyroid ultrasound and orbital computed tomography together formed the diagnostic basis. The CDR3 is 14 amino acids. The V end was cut by 8 bases, the J end by 1 base, with 14 bases between. Germline V CDR1 and CDR2: SNHLY, FYNNEI.

The chain joins TRBV2 to TRBJ1-2, with D unresolved. Sequenced input: peripheral blood or thyroid tissue (not recorded which). This receptor was taken from an adult man with Graves' disease, either hyperthyroidism or ophthalmopathy (not recorded which). Here the CDR3 reads CASSLDDINYGYTF. DNA for the CDR3: TGTGCCAGCTCGCTTGACGACATTAACTATGGCTACACCTTC.